These T cell receptor beta chains were read from a single sample in a study of CD8+ T cells in alopecia areata. Sequencing was performed with immunoSEQ multiplex PCR; in TCRdb, only in-frame clones are kept and a portion is missing. This sample has about 180,000 clones, with 50% to 75% found just once. This sample comprised CD4+ T cells sorted from blood, obtained at approximately week 61, from a patient treated with tofacitinib. Receptors originate from a human donor with alopecia areata. CDR3s include the opening cysteine and the closing phenylalanine or tryptophan. Each record gives: clone size, J gene, D gene, V gene, CDR3 DNA, CDR3 protein. A D gene is named only where the DNA matches it firmly. Clone size is given for some rows only: seen once, a few or many times, or a class if the clone is expanded.

>few|TRBJ2-7|-|TRBV20-1
TGCAGTGCGGCGGGGGCTTACGAGCAGTACTTC
CSAAGAYEQYF
>few|TRBJ1-2|-|TRBV25-1
TGTGCCAGCAGTGATGTTGGGGGAGGCTACACCTTC
CASSDVGGGYTF
>once|TRBJ1-5|-|TRBV6-1
TGTGCCAGCAGGGACCAGGGAACGACAAATCAGCCCCAGCATTTT
CASRDQGTTNQPQHF
>-|TRBJ2-5|-|TRBV10-3
TGTGCCATCAGTGAAGACACACCCGGACGGGAGACCCAGTACTTC
CAISEDTPGRETQYF
>few|TRBJ2-3|-|TRBV29-1
TGCAGCGTTGAGGGCGACTATTTTGGATCGACAAGCACAGATACGCAGTATTTT
CSVEGDYFGSTSTDTQYF
>-|TRBJ2-1|-|TRBV27
TGTGCCAGCAGTTTTACAGGGATTAAGCAGTTCTTC
CASSFTGIKQFF
>once|TRBJ2-3|TRBD2|TRBV6-5
TGTGCCAGCAGGAAAGGACTAGCGGGGGGCCAGTATTTT
CASRKGLAGGQYF
>few|TRBJ1-3|-|TRBV7-8
TGTGCCAGCAGCCAACGTAGTTGGAACACCATATATTTT
CASSQRSWNTIYF
>-|TRBJ2-1|-|TRBV9
TGTGCCAGCAGCGTTAGCACAGGGCACAATGAGCAGTTCTTC
CASSVSTGHNEQFF
>-|TRBJ1-3|TRBD1|TRBV9
TGTGCCAGCAGCCCTCAGGGGGGAGATGGAAACACCATATATTTT
CASSPQGGDGNTIYF
>few|TRBJ1-1|-|TRBV13
TGTGCCAGCAGCCATATCCTAGTGGACACTGAAGCTTTCTTT
CASSHILVDTEAFF
>-|TRBJ2-3|TRBD2|TRBV2
TGTGCCAGCAGCCCCGGAGTAGCGGGGGCCGCCCAGTATTTT
CASSPGVAGAAQYF
>few|TRBJ2-6|-|TRBV5-1
TGCGCCAGCAGCCGGGAGACAGCGATCTCTGGGGCCAACGTCCTGACTTTC
CASSRETAISGANVLTF
>-|TRBJ1-5|-|TRBV5-1
TGCGCCAGCAGCTTGGGGCCAAGGACCGAGGGTCAGCCCCAGCATTTT
CASSLGPRTEGQPQHF
>-|TRBJ1-1|TRBD1|TRBV29-1
TGCAGCGCCGGACAGGGTATGAACACTGAAGCTTTCTTT
CSAGQGMNTEAFF
>-|TRBJ1-5|-|TRBV30
TGTGCCTGGAGTCCGCAGGATCAGCCCCAGCATTTT
CAWSPQDQPQHF
>-|TRBJ1-4|-|TRBV4-1
TGCGCCAGCAGCCAAGTACTCGGCGAAAAACTGTTTTTT
CASSQVLGEKLFF
>-|TRBJ1-2|TRBD1|TRBV15
TGTGCCACCAGCCATACAGGGGCCTATGGCTACACCTTC
CATSHTGAYGYTF
>-|TRBJ1-1|TRBD1|TRBV6-6
TGTGCCAGCAGTTTTTCCCGGGACAGGGTGGTCTTT
CASSFSRDRVVF
>-|TRBJ1-2|-|TRBV7-9
TGTGCCAGCAGCTTATTGGTCAGAGAAGGCTACACCTTC
CASSLLVREGYTF
>few|TRBJ1-6|-|TRBV29-1
TGCAGCGTATCCCCAGGGGAAGGCTCACCCCTCCACTTT
CSVSPGEGSPLHF
>few|TRBJ2-5|-|TRBV30
TGTGCCTGGAGTGTATCCCAAGAGACCCAGTACTTC
CAWSVSQETQYF
>-|TRBJ2-7|TRBD2|TRBV23-1
TGCGCCAGCAGTCAAACGGGGATAACTAGCGGGGCGACCTACGAGCAGTACTTC
CASSQTGITSGATYEQYF
>-|TRBJ2-2|-|TRBV4-2
TGTGCCAGCAGCCAAGAGACGGGCACGAACACCGGGGAGCTGTTTTTT
CASSQETGTNTGELFF
>-|TRBJ1-2|-|TRBV6-1
TGTGCCAGCAGTGTGAGATGGGGTGGCTACACCTTC
CASSVRWGGYTF
>-|TRBJ2-5|-|TRBV20-1
TGCAGTGCTAGAGGCAAAGAGACCCAGTACTTC
CSARGKETQYF
>-|TRBJ1-5|TRBD1|TRBV4-1
TGCGCCAGCAGCCAAGGCATGGCTAGACAGGGGATCAATCAGCCCCAGCATTTT
CASSQGMARQGINQPQHF
>once|TRBJ2-5|TRBD2|TRBV6-5
TGTGCCAGCAGTTTTGGGGGAGGGTGGGGGACCCAGTACTTC
CASSFGGGWGTQYF
>-|TRBJ2-5|-|TRBV10-3
TGTGCCATCAGCGGGACACAAGAGACCCAGTACTTC
CAISGTQETQYF
>few|TRBJ2-3|TRBD2|TRBV9
TGTGCCAGCAGCGTGGGACTAGCGGGGGGCACAGATACGCAGTATTTT
CASSVGLAGGTDTQYF
>-|TRBJ1-1|-|TRBV25-1
TGTGCCAGCAGTGAAGGGGCCAAACCAGCTTTCTTT
CASSEGAKPAFF
>-|TRBJ1-2|-|TRBV5-1
TGCGCCAGCGGACAGAGCTTTAACTATGGCTACACCTTC
CASGQSFNYGYTF
>few|TRBJ2-7|-|TRBV6-5
TGTGCCAGCAGTTATAGTCCCAGGGGGGGGTACGAGCAGTACTTC
CASSYSPRGGYEQYF
>-|TRBJ1-6|-|TRBV6-1
TGTGCCAGCTTTTCAGGCTCCTATAATTCACCCCTCCACTTT
CASFSGSYNSPLHF
>-|TRBJ2-3|-|TRBV6-5
TGTGCCAGCAGCTTATTTCCGACCACAGAGAATACGCAGTATTTT
CASSLFPTTENTQYF
>-|TRBJ1-1|-|TRBV30
TGTGCCTGGAGTGTAAACAAGCTTAACACTGAAGCTTTCTTT
CAWSVNKLNTEAFF
>-|TRBJ2-6|-|TRBV27
TGTGCCAGCGGTCGCAGGTCTGGGGCCAACGTCCTGACTTTC
CASGRRSGANVLTF
>-|TRBJ1-5|TRBD1|TRBV19
TGTGCCAGTAGGGGACAGTGGGATCAGCCCCAGCATTTT
CASRGQWDQPQHF
>-|TRBJ2-5|TRBD1|TRBV4-1
TGCGCCAGCAGCCAACTCGACAGGGGCGCACAAGAGACCCAGTACTTC
CASSQLDRGAQETQYF
>-|TRBJ1-2|TRBD1|TRBV7-3
TGTGCCAGCAGCGACGACAGGGGGCAAGGCTACACCTTC
CASSDDRGQGYTF
>few|TRBJ2-1|-|TRBV29-1
TGCAGCGGAAGGGGAAATGAGCAGTTCTTC
CSGRGNEQFF
>few|TRBJ1-5|-|TRBV10-2
TGCGCCAGCACGGTGGATTCGGGGAATCAGCCCCAGCATTTT
CASTVDSGNQPQHF
>-|TRBJ2-1|-|TRBV5-1
TGCGCCAGCAGCCTAACAGGGAACTCCTACAATGAGCAGTTCTTC
CASSLTGNSYNEQFF
>-|TRBJ1-2|TRBD1|TRBV6-5
TGTGCCAGCAGTAAGGGACAGGTCGGTGGCTACACCTTC
CASSKGQVGGYTF
>-|TRBJ2-5|TRBD2|TRBV27
TGTGCCAGCTCCCACCTAGCGGGGGGGCCGGCATTAGAGACCCAGTACTTC
CASSHLAGGPALETQYF